This TCR beta chain derives from a study of identical twins. Healthy Caucasians alone served as donors. TCRdb re-analysed the 5' RACE reads in MiXCR, keeping a single row per CDR3 protein. The table has 500,000 to 650,000 distinct CDR3 sequences, 20% to 25% seen once. The CDR3 is 13 amino acids. Trimming removed 3 bases at V and 3 bases at J, with 9 bases between. Per germline, CDR1 SGHKS and CDR2 YYEKEE (reference sequence). These data are also associated with another study on yellow fever vaccine responses in identical twins.

This chain connects TRBV5-5 to TRBJ1-1; D ambiguous. Source material: CD4+ T cells sorted from blood. The clonotype comes from a woman younger than 30 in good health. The CDR3 is CASSYGPHTEAFF. CDR3 in DNA: TGTGCCAGCAGCTACGGGCCCCACACTGAAGCTTTCTTT. The full variable domain, with the rest looked up from reference TRBV5-5 and TRBJ1-1, is DAGVTQSPTHLIKTRGQQVTLRCSPISGHKSVSWYQQVLGQGPQFIFQYYEKEERGRGNFPDRFSARQFPNYSSELNVNALLLGDSALYLCASSYGPHTEAFFGQGTRLTVV.